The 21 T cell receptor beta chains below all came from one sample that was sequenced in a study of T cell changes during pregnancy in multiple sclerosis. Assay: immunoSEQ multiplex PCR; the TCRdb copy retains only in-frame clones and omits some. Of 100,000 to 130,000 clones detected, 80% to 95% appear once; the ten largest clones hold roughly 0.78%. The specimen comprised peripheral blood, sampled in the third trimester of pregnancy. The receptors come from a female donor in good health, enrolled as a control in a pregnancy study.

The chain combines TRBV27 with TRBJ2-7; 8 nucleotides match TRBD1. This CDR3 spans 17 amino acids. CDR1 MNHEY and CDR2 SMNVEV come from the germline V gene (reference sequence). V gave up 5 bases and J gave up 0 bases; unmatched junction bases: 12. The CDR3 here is CASSLRTGLTNSYEQYF. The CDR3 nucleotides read TGTGCCAGCAGTCTCCGGACAGGGCTTACAAACTCCTACGAGCAGTACTTC.

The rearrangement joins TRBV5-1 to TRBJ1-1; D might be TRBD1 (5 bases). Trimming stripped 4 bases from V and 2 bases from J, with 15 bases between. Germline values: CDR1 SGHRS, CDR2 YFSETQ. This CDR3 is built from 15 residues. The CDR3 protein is CASSPGWGLNTEAFF. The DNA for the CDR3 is TGCGCCAGCAGCCCTGGGTGGGGCCTAAACACTGAAGCTTTCTTT.

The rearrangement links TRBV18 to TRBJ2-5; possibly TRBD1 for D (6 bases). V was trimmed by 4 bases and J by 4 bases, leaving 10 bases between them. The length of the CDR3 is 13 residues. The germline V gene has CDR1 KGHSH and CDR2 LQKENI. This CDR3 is CASSRDMRETQYF. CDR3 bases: TGTGCCAGCTCACGGGACATGCGAGAGACCCAGTACTTC.

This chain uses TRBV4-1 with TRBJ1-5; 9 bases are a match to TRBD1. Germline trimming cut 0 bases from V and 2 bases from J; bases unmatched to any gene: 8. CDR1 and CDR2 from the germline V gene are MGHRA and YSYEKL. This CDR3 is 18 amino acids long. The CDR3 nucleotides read TGCGCCAGCAGCCAAGATAGGGGACAGGGAAAAGGCAATCAGCCCCAGCATTTT. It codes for CASSQDRGQGKGNQPQHF.

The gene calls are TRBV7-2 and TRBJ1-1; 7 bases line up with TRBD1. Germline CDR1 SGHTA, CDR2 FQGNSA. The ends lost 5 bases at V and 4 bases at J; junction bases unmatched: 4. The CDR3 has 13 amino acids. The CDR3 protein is CASSPQGPTEAFF. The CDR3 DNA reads TGTGCCAGCAGCCCACAGGGGCCCACTGAAGCTTTCTTT.

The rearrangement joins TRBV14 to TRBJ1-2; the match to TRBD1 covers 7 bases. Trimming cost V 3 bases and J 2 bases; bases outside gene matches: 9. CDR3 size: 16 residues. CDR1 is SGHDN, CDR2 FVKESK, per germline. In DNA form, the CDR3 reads TGTGCCAGCAGCCACTCTTTCGGGGGACAGAACTATGGCTACACCTTC. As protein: CASSHSFGGQNYGYTF.

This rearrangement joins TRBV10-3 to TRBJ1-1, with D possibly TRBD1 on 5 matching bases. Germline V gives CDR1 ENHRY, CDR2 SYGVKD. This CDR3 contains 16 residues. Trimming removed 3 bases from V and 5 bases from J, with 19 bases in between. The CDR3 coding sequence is TGTGCCATCAGTGATCGGGGGAGGGGAGGTGGTACTGAAGCTTTCTTT. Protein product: CAISDRGRGGGTEAFF.

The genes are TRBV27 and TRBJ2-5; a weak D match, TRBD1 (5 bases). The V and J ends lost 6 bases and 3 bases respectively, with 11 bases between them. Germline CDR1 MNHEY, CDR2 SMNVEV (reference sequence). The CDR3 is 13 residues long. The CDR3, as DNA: TGTGCCAGCAGGACAGATTTTAAAGAGACCCAGTACTTC. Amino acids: CASRTDFKETQYF.

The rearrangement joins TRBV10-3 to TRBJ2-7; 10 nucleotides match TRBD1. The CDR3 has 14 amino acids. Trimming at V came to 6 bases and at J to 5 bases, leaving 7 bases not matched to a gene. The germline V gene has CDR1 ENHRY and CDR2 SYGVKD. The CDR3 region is CAIRPGQGIHEQYF. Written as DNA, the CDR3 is TGTGCCATCAGACCGGGACAGGGGATCCACGAGCAGTACTTC.

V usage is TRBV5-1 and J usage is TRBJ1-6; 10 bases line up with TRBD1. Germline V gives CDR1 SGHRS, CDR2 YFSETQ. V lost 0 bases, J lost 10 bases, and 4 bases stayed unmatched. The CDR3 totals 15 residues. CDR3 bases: TGCGCCAGCAGCTTGGTAGGGACAGGGGAATCACCCCTCCACTTT. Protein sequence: CASSLVGTGESPLHF.

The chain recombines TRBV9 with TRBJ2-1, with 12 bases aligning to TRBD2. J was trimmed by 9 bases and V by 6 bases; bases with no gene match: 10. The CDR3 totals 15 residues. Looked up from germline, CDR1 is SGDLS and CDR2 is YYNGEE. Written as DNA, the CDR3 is TGTGCCAGCACGAAACTAGCGGGGGGCCATAGTGAGCAGTTCTTC. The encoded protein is CASTKLAGGHSEQFF.

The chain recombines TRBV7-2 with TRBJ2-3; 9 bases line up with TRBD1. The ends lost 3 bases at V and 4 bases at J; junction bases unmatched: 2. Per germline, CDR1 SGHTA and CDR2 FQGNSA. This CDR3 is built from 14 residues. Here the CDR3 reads CASSLDRGADTQYF. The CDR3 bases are TGTGCCAGCAGCTTGGACAGGGGCGCAGATACGCAGTATTTT.

The CDR3 protein is CASSLARTGTDYGYTF. DNA of the CDR3: TGTGCCAGCAGCTTAGCCCGGACAGGGACCGACTATGGCTACACCTTC. This sequence joins TRBV11-2 and TRBJ1-2; 8 nucleotides agree with TRBD1. The germline gives CDR1 SGHAT, CDR2 FQNNGV. Trimming removed 1 base from V and 3 bases from J; junction bases left unmatched: 7. The CDR3 contains 16 residues.

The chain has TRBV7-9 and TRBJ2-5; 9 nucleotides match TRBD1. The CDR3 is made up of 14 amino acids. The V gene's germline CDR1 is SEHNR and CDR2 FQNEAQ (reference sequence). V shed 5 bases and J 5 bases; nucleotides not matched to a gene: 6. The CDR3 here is CASSRDREGETQYF. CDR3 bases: TGTGCCAGCAGCCGGGACAGGGAGGGGGAGACCCAGTACTTC.

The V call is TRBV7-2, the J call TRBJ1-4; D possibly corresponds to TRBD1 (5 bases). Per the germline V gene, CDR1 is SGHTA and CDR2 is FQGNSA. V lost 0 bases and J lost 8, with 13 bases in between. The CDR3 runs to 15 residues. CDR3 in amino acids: CASSLAEGRVEKLFF. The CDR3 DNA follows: TGTGCCAGCAGCTTAGCGGAGGGGCGAGTAGAAAAACTGTTTTTT.

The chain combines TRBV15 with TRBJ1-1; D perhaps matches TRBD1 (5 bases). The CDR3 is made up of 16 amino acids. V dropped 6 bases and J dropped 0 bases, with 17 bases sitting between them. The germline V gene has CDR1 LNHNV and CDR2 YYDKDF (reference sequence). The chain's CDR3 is CATSTPSTDMNTEAFF. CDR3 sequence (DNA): TGTGCCACCAGTACACCCTCGACAGACATGAACACTGAAGCTTTCTTT.

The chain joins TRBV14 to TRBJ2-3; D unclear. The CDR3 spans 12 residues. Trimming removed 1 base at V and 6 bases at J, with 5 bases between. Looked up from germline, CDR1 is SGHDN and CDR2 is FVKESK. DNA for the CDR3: TGTGCCAGCAGCCAAGTAGTGGATACGCAGTATTTT. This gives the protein CASSQVVDTQYF.

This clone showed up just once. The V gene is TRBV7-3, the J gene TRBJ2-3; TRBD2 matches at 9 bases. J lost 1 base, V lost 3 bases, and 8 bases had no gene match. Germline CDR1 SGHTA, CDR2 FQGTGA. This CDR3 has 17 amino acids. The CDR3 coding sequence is TGTGCCAGCAGCTTTAGGGGAGCGGGGGGTGGCACAGATACGCAGTATTTT. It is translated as CASSFRGAGGGTDTQYF.

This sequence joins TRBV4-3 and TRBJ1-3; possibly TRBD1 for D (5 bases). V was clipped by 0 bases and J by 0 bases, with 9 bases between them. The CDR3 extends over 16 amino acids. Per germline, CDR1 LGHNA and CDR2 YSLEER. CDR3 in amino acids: CASSQDSTGSGNTIYF. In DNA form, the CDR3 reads TGCGCCAGCAGCCAAGATTCAACAGGCTCTGGAAACACCATATATTTT.

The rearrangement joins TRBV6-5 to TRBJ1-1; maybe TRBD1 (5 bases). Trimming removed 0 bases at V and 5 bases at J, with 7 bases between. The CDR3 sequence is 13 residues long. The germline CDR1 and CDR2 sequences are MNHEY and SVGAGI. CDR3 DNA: TGTGCCAGCAGTTACTCGAAGGGGACTGAAGCTTTCTTT. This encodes CASSYSKGTEAFF.

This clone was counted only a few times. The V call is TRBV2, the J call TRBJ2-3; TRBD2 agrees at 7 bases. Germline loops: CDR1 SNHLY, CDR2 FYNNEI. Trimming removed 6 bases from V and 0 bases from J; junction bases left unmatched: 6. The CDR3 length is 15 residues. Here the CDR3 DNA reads TGTGCCAGCAGCAGAGCGGGGCCTAGCACAGATACGCAGTATTTT. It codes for CASSRAGPSTDTQYF.